Listed here is a single TCR beta chain. The specificity of this receptor is unknown. No much larger clone exists at a distance of one base, and base qualities are not known. This record belongs to a study of T-cell memory formation after mild COVID-19 (dated by TCRdb to the early 2020s). As for the study more broadly: Most TCR sequence clusters were specific to one of the two donors. Longitudinal TCRalpha and TCRbeta repertoire sequencing tracked T-cell clones expanding and contracting after mild COVID-19 in a couple of donors. Two young, previously healthy adult volunteers made up the cohort, one male and one female. The study at large found these results: Only two mild cases were covered in the study, and larger cohorts including severe cases with pre-infection samples were considered necessary. Contracting CD4+ clones were found mainly in CM and EM memory subsets, while CD8+ clones were enriched in EMRA. Clones contracting from day 15 to 85 had balanced CD4/CD8 phenotypes, while a second wave expanding from day 15 to 37 was biased towards CD4+. Some responding clones were detected in pre-infection memory, suggesting pre-existing cross-reactive memory T cells joined the SARS-CoV-2 response. SARS-CoV-2 specificity of the second-wave clones peaking on day 37 was not confirmed.

CDR1 and CDR2 are drawn from the germline V gene: SGHVS, FNYEAQ. From its cysteine to its phenylalanine, the CDR3 spans 15 amino acids. Kept here is only the CDR3 DNA, which spans 45 bases and is read in frame from base 1. V is shortened by 10 bases, J by 8 bases, and the region joining them spans 26 bases. The reads were generated on an Illumina NovaSeq 6000. TCRalpha and TCRbeta cDNA libraries were built by 5'RACE with constant-segment primers, adding sample barcodes and unique molecular identifiers. RNA was extracted from every sample with Trizol reagent. Libraries were amplified in two PCR steps, with a second sample barcode and Illumina TruSeq adapters added in the second step. Sequencing of the libraries was done on an Illumina NovaSeq, producing 2 x 150 bp paired-end reads. The source study handled its data this way. With migec v1.2.7, reads were demultiplexed and then collapsed into UMI-guided consensus sequences. Using mixcr v2.1.11, UMI consensuses were aligned to TRA and TRB V and J templates and then assembled into clonotypes. Expanded or contracted clonotypes were those called significant by both edgeR and NoisET, with noise models trained on biological replicates. For edgeR calls, the cutoffs were a false discovery rate-adjusted p below 0.01 and a log2 fold-change threshold of 1. As an exploratory analysis of dynamics, max-normalized trajectories of the 1000 most abundant clonotypes were examined with PCA combined with hierarchical clustering. Separately sequenced CD4+ and CD8+ repertoires were used to assign the CD4 or CD8 phenotype of responding clones. TCRdb handled the public reads itself, with Q25 trimming in fastp and clone calling in MiXCR, and kept productive beta chains. Rows matching on CDR3 protein sequence are summarized as one entry with the most common DNA and genes. TCRdb, not the authors, supplied the V and J calls. A total of more than 85,000 distinct CDR3 sequences appear in this sample, around 10% of them only once. Together, the top ten hold roughly two fifths of the sample.

Ficoll-Paque density gradient centrifugation was the method used to isolate PBMCs. The chain is encoded by TRBV7-6 joined to TRBJ1-2; the D gene is perhaps TRBD1, from 6 matching bases. This TCR was recovered from a man between 18 and 29 years old who had mild COVID-19 (a few samples of this study predate the infection). The sample titles of this study are shuffled in the database, so cell type and time point are left out; the donor was told from shared clones. The sequencing sample was made of PBMCs or a T cell subset sorted from them (not recorded which). Here is the DNA: TGTGCCAAACAAAACTGTGGACAGTTTTTTAAGGGCTACACCTTC. Its amino acids are CAKQNCGQFFKGYTF.